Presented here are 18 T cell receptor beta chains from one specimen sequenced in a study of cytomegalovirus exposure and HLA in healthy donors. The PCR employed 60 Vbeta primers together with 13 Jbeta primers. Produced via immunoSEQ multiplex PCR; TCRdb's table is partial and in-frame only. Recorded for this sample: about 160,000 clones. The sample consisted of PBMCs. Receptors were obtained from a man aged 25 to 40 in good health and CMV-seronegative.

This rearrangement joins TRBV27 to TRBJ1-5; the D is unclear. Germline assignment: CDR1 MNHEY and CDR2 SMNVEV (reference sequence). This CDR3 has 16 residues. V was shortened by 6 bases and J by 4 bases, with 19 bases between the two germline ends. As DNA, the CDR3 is TGTGCCAGCAGCGGACGGGAAAACGTGGGTAATCAGCCCCAGCATTTT. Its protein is CASSGRENVGNQPQHF.

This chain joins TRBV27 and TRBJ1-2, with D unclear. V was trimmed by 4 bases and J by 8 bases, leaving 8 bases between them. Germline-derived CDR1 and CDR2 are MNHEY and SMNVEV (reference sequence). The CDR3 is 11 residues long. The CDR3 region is CASSSRVGYTF. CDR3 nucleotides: TGTGCCAGCAGTTCCCGCGTAGGCTACACCTTC.

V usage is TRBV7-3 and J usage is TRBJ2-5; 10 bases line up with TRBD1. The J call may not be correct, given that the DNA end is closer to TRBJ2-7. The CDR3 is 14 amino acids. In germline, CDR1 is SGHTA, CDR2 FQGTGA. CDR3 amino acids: CASSSGQGLLEQYF. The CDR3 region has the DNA TGTGCCAGCAGCTCGGGACAGGGGCTCCTCGAGCAGTACTTC.

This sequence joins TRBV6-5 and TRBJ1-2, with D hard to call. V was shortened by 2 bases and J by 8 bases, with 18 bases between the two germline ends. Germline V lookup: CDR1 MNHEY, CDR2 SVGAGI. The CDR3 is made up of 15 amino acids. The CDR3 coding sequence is TGTGCCAGCAGTTACAGAGACGGGTACTTTTTAGGCTACACCTTC. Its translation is CASSYRDGYFLGYTF.

The CDR3 DNA reads TGTGCCAGCAGCTTAGCGGGGGCAGGGAATCAGCCCCAGCATTTT. Protein product: CASSLAGAGNQPQHF. The rearrangement joins TRBV7-8 to TRBJ1-5; D perhaps matches TRBD1 (6 bases). CDR1 and CDR2 (germline): SGHVS, FQNEAQ. CDR3 length equals 15 residues. The V gene lost 0 bases and the J gene lost 4 bases, with 10 bases spanning the gap. The entire variable domain, with the rest obtained from reference TRBV7-8 and TRBJ1-5, is as follows: GAGVSQSPRYKVAKRGQDVALRCDPISGHVSLFWYQQALGQGPEFLTYFQNEAQLDKSGLPSDRFFAERPEGSVSTLKIQRTQQEDSAVYLCASSLAGAGNQPQHFGDGTRLSIL.

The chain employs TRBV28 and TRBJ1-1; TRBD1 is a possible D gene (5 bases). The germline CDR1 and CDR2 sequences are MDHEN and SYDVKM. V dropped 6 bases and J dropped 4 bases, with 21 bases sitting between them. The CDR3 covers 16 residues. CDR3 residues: CASSPLTTVLLTEAFF. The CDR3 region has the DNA TGTGCCAGCAGCCCCCTTACGACAGTGTTGCTCACTGAAGCTTTCTTT.

CDR3 amino acids: CASSLVVTGEYTQYF. CDR3 nucleotide sequence: TGTGCCAGCAGCTTAGTGGTAACGGGAGAGTATACGCAGTATTTT. The rearrangement uses TRBV7-9 and TRBJ2-3; D might be TRBD2 (6 bases). CDR3 length equals 15 residues. Germline CDR1 SEHNR, CDR2 FQNEAQ (reference sequence). Trimming shortened V by 1 base and J by 7 bases, and 15 bases separated the two germline ends.

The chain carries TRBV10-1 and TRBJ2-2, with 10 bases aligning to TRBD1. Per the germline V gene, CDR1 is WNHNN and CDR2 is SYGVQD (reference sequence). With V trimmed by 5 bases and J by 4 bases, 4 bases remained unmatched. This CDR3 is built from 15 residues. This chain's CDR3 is CASSRTGGSTGELFF. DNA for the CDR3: TGCGCCAGCAGTCGGACAGGGGGAAGCACCGGGGAGCTGTTTTTT.

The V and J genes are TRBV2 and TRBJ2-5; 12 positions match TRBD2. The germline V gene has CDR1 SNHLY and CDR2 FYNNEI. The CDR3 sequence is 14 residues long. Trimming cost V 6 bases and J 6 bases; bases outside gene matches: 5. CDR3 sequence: CASRQTSGRQTQYF. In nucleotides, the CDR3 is TGTGCCAGCAGGCAGACTAGCGGGAGACAGACCCAGTACTTC.

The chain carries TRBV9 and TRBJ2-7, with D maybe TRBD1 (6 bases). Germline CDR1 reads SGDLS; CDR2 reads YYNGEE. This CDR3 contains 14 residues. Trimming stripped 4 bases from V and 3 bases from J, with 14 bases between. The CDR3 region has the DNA TGTGCCAGCAGCTCAGGACAGTCAAACTACGAGCAGTACTTC. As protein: CASSSGQSNYEQYF. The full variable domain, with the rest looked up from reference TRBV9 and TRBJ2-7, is DSGVTQTPKHLITATGQRVTLRCSPRSGDLSVYWYQQSLDQGLQFLIQYYNGEERAKGNILERFSAQQFPDLHSELNLSSLELGDSALYFCASSSGQSNYEQYFGPGTRLTVT.

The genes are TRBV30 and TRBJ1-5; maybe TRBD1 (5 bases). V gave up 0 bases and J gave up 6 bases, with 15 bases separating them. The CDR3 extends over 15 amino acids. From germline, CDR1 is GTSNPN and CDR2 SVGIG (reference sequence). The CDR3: CAWSVRGGLPQPQHF. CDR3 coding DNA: TGTGCCTGGAGTGTACGGGGGGGTTTGCCTCAGCCCCAGCATTTT.

CDR3 nucleotides: TGTGCCAGCAGTCCACAGCCACTGGCGGGGGGCTACGAGCAGTACTTC. As protein: CASSPQPLAGGYEQYF. The chain couples TRBV27 to TRBJ2-7; TRBD2 agrees at 8 bases. The CDR3 is made up of 16 amino acids. Germline CDR1 is MNHEY and CDR2 is SMNVEV (reference sequence). The junction had 12 bases not matched to a gene; V was cut back by 5 bases and J by 3 bases.

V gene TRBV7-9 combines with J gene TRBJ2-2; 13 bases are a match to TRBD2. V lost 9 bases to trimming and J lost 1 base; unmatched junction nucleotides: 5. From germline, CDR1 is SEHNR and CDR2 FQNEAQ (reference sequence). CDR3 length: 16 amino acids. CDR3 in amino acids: CASGTSGKRNTGELFF. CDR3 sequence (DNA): TGTGCCAGTGGGACTAGCGGGAAAAGGAACACCGGGGAGCTGTTTTTT.

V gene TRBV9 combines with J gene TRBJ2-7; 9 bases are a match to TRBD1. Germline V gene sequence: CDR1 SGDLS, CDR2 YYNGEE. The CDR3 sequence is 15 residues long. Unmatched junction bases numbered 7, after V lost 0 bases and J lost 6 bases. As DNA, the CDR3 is TGTGCCAGCAGCGTAGCAAGGGACAGGGAGGGCGAGCAGTACTTC. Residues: CASSVARDREGEQYF.

The DNA of the CDR3 is TGTGCCAGCAGCCCCAGAACCGTTTACGAGCAGTACTTC. It specifies CASSPRTVYEQYF. This chain joins TRBV7-2 and TRBJ2-7; no firm D call. This CDR3 spans 13 amino acids. With 5 bases removed from V and 4 bases from J, the gap between germline ends came to 12 bases. Germline CDR1 reads SGHTA; CDR2 reads FQGNSA.

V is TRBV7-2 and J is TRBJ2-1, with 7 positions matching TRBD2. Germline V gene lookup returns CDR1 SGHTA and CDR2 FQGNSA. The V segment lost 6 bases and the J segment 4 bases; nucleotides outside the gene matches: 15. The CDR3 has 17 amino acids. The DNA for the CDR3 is TGTGCCAGCAGTCTTAGACTAGCTCCCTCGAAATACAATGAGCAGTTCTTC. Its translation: CASSLRLAPSKYNEQFF.

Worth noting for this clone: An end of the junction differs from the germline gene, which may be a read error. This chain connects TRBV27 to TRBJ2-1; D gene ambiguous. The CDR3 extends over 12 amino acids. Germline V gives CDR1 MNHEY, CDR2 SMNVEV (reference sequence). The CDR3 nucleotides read TGTGCCAGCAGCCCGCGCCGTAATGGGCAGTTCTTC. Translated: CASSPRRNGQFF.

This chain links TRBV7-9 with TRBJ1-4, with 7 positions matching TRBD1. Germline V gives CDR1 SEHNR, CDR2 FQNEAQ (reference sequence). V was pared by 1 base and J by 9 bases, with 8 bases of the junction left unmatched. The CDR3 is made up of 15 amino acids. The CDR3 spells CASSLGEGANQKLFF. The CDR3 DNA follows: TGTGCCAGCAGCTTAGGAGAGGGGGCAAATCAAAAACTGTTTTTT.